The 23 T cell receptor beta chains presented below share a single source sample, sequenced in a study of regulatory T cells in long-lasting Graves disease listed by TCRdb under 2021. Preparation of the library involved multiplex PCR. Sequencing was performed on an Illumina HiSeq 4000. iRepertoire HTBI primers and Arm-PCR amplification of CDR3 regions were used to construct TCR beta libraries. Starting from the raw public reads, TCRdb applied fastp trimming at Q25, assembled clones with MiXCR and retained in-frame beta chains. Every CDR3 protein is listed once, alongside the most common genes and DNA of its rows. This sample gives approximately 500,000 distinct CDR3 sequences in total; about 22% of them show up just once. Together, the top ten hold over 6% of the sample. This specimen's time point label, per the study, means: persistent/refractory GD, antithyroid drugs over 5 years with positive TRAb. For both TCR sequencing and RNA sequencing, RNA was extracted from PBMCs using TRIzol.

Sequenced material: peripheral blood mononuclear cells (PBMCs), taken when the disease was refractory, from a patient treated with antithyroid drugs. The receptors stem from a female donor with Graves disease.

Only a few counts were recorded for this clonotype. The CDR3 spells CSASGGEQYF. CDR3 DNA: TGCAGTGCATCAGGGGGCGAGCAGTACTTC. This sequence joins TRBV20-1 and TRBJ2-7; 7 nucleotides agree with TRBD1. The CDR3 contains 10 residues. Losses at the gene ends were 6 bases for V and 6 bases for J; bases not matched to a gene: 2. Germline V gene data show CDR1 as DFQATT and CDR2 as SNEGSKA (reference sequence).

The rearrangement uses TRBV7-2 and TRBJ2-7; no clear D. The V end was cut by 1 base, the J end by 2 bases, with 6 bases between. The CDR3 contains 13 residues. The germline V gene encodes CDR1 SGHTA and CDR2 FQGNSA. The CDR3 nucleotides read TGTGCCAGCAGCTTAGTTCAGGCCTACGAGCAGTACTTC. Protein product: CASSLVQAYEQYF.

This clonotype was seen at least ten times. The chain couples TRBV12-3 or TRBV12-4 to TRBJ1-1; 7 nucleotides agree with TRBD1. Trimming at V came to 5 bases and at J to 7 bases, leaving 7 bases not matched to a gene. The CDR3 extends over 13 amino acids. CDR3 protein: CASSPRQGGEAFF. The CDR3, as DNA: TGTGCCAGCAGTCCTCGACAGGGTGGTGAAGCTTTCTTT.

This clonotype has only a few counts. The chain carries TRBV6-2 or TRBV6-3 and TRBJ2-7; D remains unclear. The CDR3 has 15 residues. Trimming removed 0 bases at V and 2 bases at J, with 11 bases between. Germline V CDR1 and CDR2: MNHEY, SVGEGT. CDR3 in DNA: TGTGCCAGCAGTTACTCGATATGGCCTCCCTACGAGCAGTACTTC. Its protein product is CASSYSIWPPYEQYF.

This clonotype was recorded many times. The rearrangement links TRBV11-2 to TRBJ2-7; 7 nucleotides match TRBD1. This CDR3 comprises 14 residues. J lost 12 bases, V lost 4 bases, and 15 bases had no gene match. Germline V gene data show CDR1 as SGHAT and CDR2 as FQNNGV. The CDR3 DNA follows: TGTGCCAGCAGCTCCGAAACGCCTAGAGCAGGGGGGTACTTC. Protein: CASSSETPRAGGYF.

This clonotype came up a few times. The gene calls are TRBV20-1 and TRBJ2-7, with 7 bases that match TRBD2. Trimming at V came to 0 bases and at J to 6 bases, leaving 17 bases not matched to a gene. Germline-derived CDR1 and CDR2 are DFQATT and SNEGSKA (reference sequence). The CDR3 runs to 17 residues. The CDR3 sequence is CSARDPNPAGVLVEQYF. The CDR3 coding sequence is TGCAGTGCTAGAGATCCCAACCCGGCGGGAGTTCTTGTCGAGCAGTACTTC.

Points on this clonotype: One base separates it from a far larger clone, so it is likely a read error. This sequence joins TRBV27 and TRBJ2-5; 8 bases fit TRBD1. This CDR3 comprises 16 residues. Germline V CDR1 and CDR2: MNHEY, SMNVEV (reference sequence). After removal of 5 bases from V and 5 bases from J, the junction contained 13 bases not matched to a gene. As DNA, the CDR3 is TGTGCCAGCAGTGATCAGACTCGGACAGGGCGGGAGACCCAGTACTTC. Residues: CASSDQTRTGRETQYF.

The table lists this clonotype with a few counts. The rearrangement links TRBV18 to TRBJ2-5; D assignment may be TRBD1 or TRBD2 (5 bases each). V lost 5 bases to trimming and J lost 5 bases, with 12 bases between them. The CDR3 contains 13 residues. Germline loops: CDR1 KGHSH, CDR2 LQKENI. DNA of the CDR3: TGTGCCAGCTCAGCCAGGGAGTGGGAGACCCAGTACTTC. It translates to CASSAREWETQYF.

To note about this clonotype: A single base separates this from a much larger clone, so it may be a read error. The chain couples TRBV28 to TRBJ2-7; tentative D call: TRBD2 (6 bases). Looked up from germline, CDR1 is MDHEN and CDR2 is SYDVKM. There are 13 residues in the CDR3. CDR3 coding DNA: TGTGCCAGCAGGGGCGGAGGGACTTACGGGCAGTACTTC. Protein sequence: CASRGGGTYGQYF.

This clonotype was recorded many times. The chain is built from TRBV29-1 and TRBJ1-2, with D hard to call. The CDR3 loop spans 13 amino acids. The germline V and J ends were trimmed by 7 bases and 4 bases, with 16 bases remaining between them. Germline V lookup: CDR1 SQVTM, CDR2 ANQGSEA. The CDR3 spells CSDEAVRGYGYTF. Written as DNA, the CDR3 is TGCAGCGACGAGGCAGTTCGGGGCTATGGCTACACCTTC.

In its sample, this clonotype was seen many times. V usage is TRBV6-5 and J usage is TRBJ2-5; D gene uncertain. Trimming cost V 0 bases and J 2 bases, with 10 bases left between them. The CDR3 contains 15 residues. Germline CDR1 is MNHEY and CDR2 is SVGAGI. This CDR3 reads CASSYSRHLQETQYF. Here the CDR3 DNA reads TGTGCCAGCAGTTACTCACGGCACCTACAAGAGACCCAGTACTTC.

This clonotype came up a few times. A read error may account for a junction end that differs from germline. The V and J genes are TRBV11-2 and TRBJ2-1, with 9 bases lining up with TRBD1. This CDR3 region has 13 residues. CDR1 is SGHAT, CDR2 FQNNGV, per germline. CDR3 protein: CASSLEWDRAAFF. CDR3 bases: TGTGCCAGCAGCTTAGAATGGGACAGGGCGGCCTTTTTC. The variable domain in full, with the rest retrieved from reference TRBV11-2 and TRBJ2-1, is EAGVAQSPRYKIIEKRQSVAFWCNPISGHATLYWYQQILGQGPKLLIQFQNNGVVDDSQLPKDRFSAERLKGVDSTLKIQPAKLEDSAVYLCASSLEWDRAAFFGPGTRLTVL.

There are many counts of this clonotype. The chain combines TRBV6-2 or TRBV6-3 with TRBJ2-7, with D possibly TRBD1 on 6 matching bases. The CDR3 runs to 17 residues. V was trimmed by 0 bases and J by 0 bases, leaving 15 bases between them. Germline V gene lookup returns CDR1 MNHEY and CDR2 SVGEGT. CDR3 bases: TGTGCCAGCAGTTACTCGCAGAGGACAGAATTCTCCTACGAGCAGTACTTC. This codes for CASSYSQRTEFSYEQYF.

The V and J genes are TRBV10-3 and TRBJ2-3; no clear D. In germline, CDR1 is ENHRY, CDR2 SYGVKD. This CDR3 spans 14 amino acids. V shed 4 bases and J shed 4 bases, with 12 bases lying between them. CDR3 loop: CAISGAFRADTQYF. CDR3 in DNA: TGTGCCATCAGTGGAGCATTTAGAGCAGATACGCAGTATTTT.

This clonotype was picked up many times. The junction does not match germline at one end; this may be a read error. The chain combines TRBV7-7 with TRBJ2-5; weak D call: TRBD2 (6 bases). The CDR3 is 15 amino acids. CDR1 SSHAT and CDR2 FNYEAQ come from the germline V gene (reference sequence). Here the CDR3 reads CASSLAVSFEETQYF. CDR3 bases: TGTGCTAGCAGCTTAGCGGTTTCTTTTGAAGAGACCCAGTACTTC.

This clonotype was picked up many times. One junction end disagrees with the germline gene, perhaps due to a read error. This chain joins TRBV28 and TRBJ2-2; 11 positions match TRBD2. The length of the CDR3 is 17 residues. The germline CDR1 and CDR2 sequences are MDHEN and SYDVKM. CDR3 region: CASSWYSGRAKTGELFF. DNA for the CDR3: TGTGCCAGCAGTTGGTATAGCGGGAGGGCGAAGACCGGGGAGCTGTTTTTT.

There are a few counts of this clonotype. CDR3 in amino acids: CASSEPSASRVSYEQYF. The CDR3, as DNA: TGTGCCAGCAGTGAACCCTCTGCTAGCAGGGTCTCCTACGAGCAGTACTTC. The chain carries TRBV25-1 and TRBJ2-7, with D perhaps being TRBD1 or TRBD2 (5 bases each). The V gene's germline CDR1 is MGHDK and CDR2 SYGVNS. Trimming took off 2 bases at V and 0 bases at J, with 17 bases between the two ends. The CDR3 length is 17 residues.

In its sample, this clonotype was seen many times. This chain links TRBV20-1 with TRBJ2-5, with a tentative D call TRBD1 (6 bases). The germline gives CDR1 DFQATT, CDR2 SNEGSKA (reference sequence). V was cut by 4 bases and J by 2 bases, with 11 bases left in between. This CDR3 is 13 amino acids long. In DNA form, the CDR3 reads TGCAGTGCTATTGACGGACAGCAAGAGACCCAGTACTTC. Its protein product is CSAIDGQQETQYF.

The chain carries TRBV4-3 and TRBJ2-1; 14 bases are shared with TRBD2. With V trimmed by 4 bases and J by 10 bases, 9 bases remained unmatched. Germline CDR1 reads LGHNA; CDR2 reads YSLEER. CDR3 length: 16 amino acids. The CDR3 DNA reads TGCGCCAGCAGCCTCCCGGGACTAGCGGGAGCAGGCGAGCAGTTCTTC. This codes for CASSLPGLAGAGEQFF.

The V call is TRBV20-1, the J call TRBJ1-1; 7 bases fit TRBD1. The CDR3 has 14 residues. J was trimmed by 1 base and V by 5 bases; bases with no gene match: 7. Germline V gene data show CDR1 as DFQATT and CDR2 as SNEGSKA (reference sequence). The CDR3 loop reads CSASEQGPNTEAFF. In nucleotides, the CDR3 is TGCAGTGCTTCTGAACAGGGGCCGAACACTGAAGCTTTCTTT.

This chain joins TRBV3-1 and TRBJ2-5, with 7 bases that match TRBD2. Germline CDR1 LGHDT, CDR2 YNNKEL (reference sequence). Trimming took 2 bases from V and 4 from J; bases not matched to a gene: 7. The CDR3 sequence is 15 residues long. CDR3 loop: CASSQLRGRGETQYF. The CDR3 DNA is TGTGCCAGCAGCCAACTCCGGGGGAGGGGAGAGACCCAGTACTTC.

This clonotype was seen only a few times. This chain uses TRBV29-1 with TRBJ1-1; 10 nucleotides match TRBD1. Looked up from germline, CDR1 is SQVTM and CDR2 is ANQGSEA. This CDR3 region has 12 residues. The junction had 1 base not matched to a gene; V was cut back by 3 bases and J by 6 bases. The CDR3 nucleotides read TGCAGCGTTGACGGACAGGGGGCTGAAGCTTTCTTT. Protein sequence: CSVDGQGAEAFF. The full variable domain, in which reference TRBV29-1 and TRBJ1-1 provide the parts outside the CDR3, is SAVISQKPSRDICQRGTSLTIQCQVDSQVTMMFWYRQQPGQSLTLIATANQGSEATYESGFVIDKFPISRPNLTFSTLTVSNMSPEDSSIYLCSVDGQGAEAFFGQGTRLTVV.

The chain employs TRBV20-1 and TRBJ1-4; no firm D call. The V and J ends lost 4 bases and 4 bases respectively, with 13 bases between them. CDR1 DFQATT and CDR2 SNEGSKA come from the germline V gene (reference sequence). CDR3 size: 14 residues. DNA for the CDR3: TGCAGTGCTAAGGATACCCTCGTTAATGAAAAACTGTTTTTT. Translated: CSAKDTLVNEKLFF.